Given below is one T cell receptor beta chain in context. The antigen is undetermined. Treatment reported: oral pan-JAK inhibitor, 5-10 mg twice daily. The entry originates in a study of CD8+ T cells in alopecia areata. Whole-study context: Administration of oral tofacitinib to treated patients was at 5 to 10 mg twice daily.

Extraction of RNA preceded its reverse transcription into cDNA, which served as the sequencing template. Method: immunoSEQ multiplex PCR; TCRdb's copy keeps in-frame clones and lacks some. Of fewer than 250,000 clones in the sample, 35% to 40% are singletons; the top ten hold roughly 0.5%. The study's findings and limits: Significant decreases in scalp clonality and expanded CD8+ clones followed tofacitinib treatment.

The CDR3 consists of 12 residues. Trimming cost V 4 bases and J 5 bases, with 11 bases left between them. In germline, CDR1 is GTSNPN, CDR2 SVGIG (reference sequence). Material: CD4+ T cells sorted from blood, obtained around week 30, from a patient treated with tofacitinib. The sequence was collected from a human donor with alopecia areata. The chain joins TRBV30 to TRBJ1-1; TRBD1 is a possible D gene (6 bases). For the CDR3, the DNA is TGTGCCTGGATAGGGGGGCGGACTGAAGCTTTCTTT. Its protein is CAWIGGRTEAFF. The entire variable domain, with the rest obtained from reference TRBV30 and TRBJ1-1, is as follows: SQTIHQWPATLVQPVGSPLSLECTVEGTSNPNLYWYRQAAGRGLQLLFYSVGIGQISSEVPQNLSASRPQDRQFILSSKKLLLSDSGFYLCAWIGGRTEAFFGQGTRLTVV.